This TCR beta chain was identified in a study of PD-1 blockade in classical Hodgkin lymphoma (TCRdb year 2020). Regarding the study in general: Nivolumab dosing was 3 mg/kg intravenously every 2 weeks, continuing until either disease progression or unacceptable toxicity. To define a peripheral blood immune signature of response to PD-1 blockade in classical Hodgkin lymphoma, the study combined TCR beta sequencing with CyTOF.

The cysteine opens and the phenylalanine closes a CDR3 of 15 amino acids. Only the CDR3 region is kept as DNA, spanning 45 bases read in frame from base 1. V trim: 3 bases; J trim: 4 bases; unmatched bases: 6. From a lookup of the germline V gene (reference sequence), CDR1 and CDR2 are LNHDA and SQIVND. About this clone itself: Its antigen remains unidentified. Nothing much larger sits one base from this clone, and base qualities are not available.

Interpreted using the paper, the time point label stands for: cycle 1 day 1 (C1D1), immediately before nivolumab initiation. Relapse after autologous stem cell transplantation had occurred in all trial patients, and cohorts A, B and C were distinguished by prior brentuximab vedotin exposure. The trial cohort included fewer than 60 patients with relapsed/refractory classical Hodgkin lymphoma, and each patient had a best overall response of complete response, partial response or progressive disease. Trial patients were treated with single-agent nivolumab in the multi-cohort phase II CheckMate 205 trial. An independent review committee assessed best overall response using the 2007 International Working Group response criteria. Trial PBMCs were obtained immediately prior to nivolumab initiation (C1D1) and on therapy at cycle 2 day 1 and cycle 4 day 1. Peripheral blood was collected in 8 mL Vacutainer Cell Preparation Tubes, from which PBMCs were isolated by centrifugation and then cryopreserved.

Beyond this particular receptor, the publication reports: Baseline TCR diversity was reported to be lower in newly diagnosed patients than in healthy donors, and even lower in relapsed/refractory patients. The study was restricted to a single clinical trial cohort, and the causes of repertoire differences, possibly disease activity or prior therapy, were left undefined. Trial patients with a complete response had baseline diversity similar to that of newly diagnosed patients, while partial responders and progressors had significantly lower diversity. Patients starting nivolumab less than 1 year after ASCT had lower diversity and were excluded from later analyses to avoid confounding by immune reconstitution. A significant rise by C4D1 was seen in CD4+ but not CD8+ TCR diversity (p=0.0027 vs p=0.16), with the rise being most apparent in complete responders (p=0.02).

The Qiagen DNeasy kit was used to extract genomic DNA from unsorted PBMCs and from the negatively selected CD4+ and CD8+ fractions. TCR beta CDR3 regions were amplified by immunoSEQ multiplex PCR using primers annealing to V and J segments. A synthetic immune receptor repertoire was used to minimize amplification bias, and any remaining bias was removed computationally after sequencing. In the source study's methods: Repertoire diversity was quantified as the Shannon entropy index using custom Python scripts. Unsorted, CD4+ and CD8+ repertoires were examined separately, except in combined analyses, for which CD4+ and CD8+ sequences were merged in silico. A clone counted as expanded when the clone's frequency after treatment rose at least 2-fold relative to C1D1, and clones undetected at baseline were given a pseudocount of 0.5. Singleton clones were defined as clones with 0 or 1 copy at C1D1, and non-singleton clones were defined as clones with 2 or more copies. Clones expanded in unsorted samples were labelled as CD4+, CD8+ or unknown by matching protein sequences in sorted samples from the same patient. Wilcoxon tests on paired samples were used to test changes in diversity from C1D1 to C4D1. TCRdb took this table from immuneACCESS and kept in-frame rearrangements with V and J called. Such tables lack part of the clones; where checked against another copy, unresolved V genes explain under half of the gap, and the rest is unexplained. Clone size and V and J calls were adopted from that table, with D and trimming inferred from the DNA. Counted in this sample were nearly 100,000 clones; over 80% of them appeared once. 12% of the sample comes from the top ten.

The receptor's source is a human donor with classical Hodgkin lymphoma. This sequence uses TRBV19 and TRBJ2-5; 9 central bases correspond to TRBD1. The specimen comprised peripheral blood mononuclear cells (PBMCs), sampled at baseline. The CDR3 in this case is CASSMGQGGTETQYF. The DNA reads TGTGCCAGTAGTATGGGACAGGGAGGTACAGAGACCCAGTACTTC.